This T cell receptor (beta chain) came from a study of identifying expanded T cells in peripheral blood. No infections or other immune events were documented during collection. Comments on this clone: What it recognizes is unknown.

Assay used: immunoSEQ multiplex PCR; TCRdb lists only in-frame clones, some missing. The data hold over 100,000 clones, with less than 90% observed a single time. The CDR3 spans 15 residues. With 1 base removed from V and 5 bases from J, the gap between germline ends came to 12 bases. Germline-derived CDR1 and CDR2 are SGHTS and YDEGEE. Study observations and caveats: Technical replicates showed about 1.1 changed clones; two weeks roughly 15; four weeks 19. Variance in clone template counts between two-week samples significantly increased with total template count across all healthy donors.

This clonotype was sampled from a person aged 18-70 years in good health. The genes are TRBV5-8 and TRBJ1-4, with a weak D call TRBD1 (6 bases). Source material: blood. The CDR3 nucleotides read TGTGCCAGCAGCTTGACAGGGACGGGAAATGAAAAACTGTTTTTT. Translating it yields CASSLTGTGNEKLFF.